This is a list of T cell receptor beta chains from one sample in a study of early T cells in non-severe SARS-CoV-2 infection. In TCRdb, the 5' RACE reads were re-called with MiXCR into one record per CDR3 protein. The sample yields 25,000 to 40,000 distinct CDR3 sequences, roughly 5% seen once. The sequenced material came from whole blood. The source is an adult who was a healthcare worker with PCR-confirmed SARS-CoV-2 infection or an uninfected control (not recorded which). The CDR3 runs from the conserved cysteine through the conserved F or W. Each record gives: V gene, D gene, clone size, J gene, CDR3 protein, CDR3 DNA. D genes are given only for firm matches. Size tells how often a clone was seen, or its class if it is expanded.

v_gene: TRBV25-1
d_gene: TRBD2
abundance: many
j_gene: TRBJ2-3
CDR3aa: CASSWEGHTQYF
CDR3nt: TGTGCCAGCAGTTGGGAGGGGCATACGCAGTATTTT

v_gene: TRBV5-1
d_gene: -
abundance: few
j_gene: TRBJ2-5
CDR3aa: CASTFLAAQETQYF
CDR3nt: TGCGCCAGCACCTTTCTGGCAGCTCAAGAGACCCAGTACTTC

v_gene: TRBV12-3/TRBV12-4
d_gene: TRBD1
abundance: many
j_gene: TRBJ2-5
CDR3aa: CASSRTGGEETQYF
CDR3nt: TGTGCCAGCAGCCGGACAGGGGGCGAAGAGACCCAGTACTTC

v_gene: TRBV5-5
d_gene: -
abundance: many
j_gene: TRBJ2-3
CDR3aa: CASSLELSGGRDTQYF
CDR3nt: TGTGCCAGCAGCTTGGAGCTCTCCGGAGGGAGAGATACGCAGTATTTT

v_gene: TRBV27
d_gene: TRBD1
abundance: many
j_gene: TRBJ2-1
CDR3aa: CASTGTAYNEQFF
CDR3nt: TGTGCCAGCACTGGGACAGCCTACAATGAGCAGTTCTTC

v_gene: TRBV28
d_gene: TRBD1
abundance: many
j_gene: TRBJ1-5
CDR3aa: CASTEGPQGGNQPQHF
CDR3nt: TGTGCCAGCACCGAGGGGCCACAGGGGGGAAATCAGCCCCAGCATTTT

v_gene: TRBV28
d_gene: TRBD1
abundance: many
j_gene: TRBJ1-5
CDR3aa: CASSFAGTAHQPQHF
CDR3nt: TGTGCCAGCAGTTTCGCCGGGACAGCTCATCAGCCCCAGCATTTT

v_gene: TRBV4-1
d_gene: -
abundance: medium-sized
j_gene: TRBJ2-3
CDR3aa: CASSQVLTGTKSTDTQYF
CDR3nt: TGCGCCAGCAGCCAAGTCTTGACCGGGACCAAGAGCACAGATACGCAGTATTTT

v_gene: TRBV6-5
d_gene: -
abundance: many
j_gene: TRBJ1-6
CDR3aa: CASRPGQGLTPLHF
CDR3nt: TGTGCCAGCAGGCCGGGACAAGGTCTAACACCCCTCCACTTT

v_gene: TRBV20-1
d_gene: TRBD1
abundance: many
j_gene: TRBJ2-1
CDR3aa: CSARDRVAYNEQFF
CDR3nt: TGCAGTGCCCGCGACAGGGTCGCCTACAATGAGCAGTTCTTC

v_gene: TRBV30
d_gene: -
abundance: few
j_gene: TRBJ2-5
CDR3aa: CAWSVLKQETQYF
CDR3nt: TGTGCCTGGAGTGTACTAAAGCAAGAGACCCAGTACTTC

v_gene: TRBV6-2/TRBV6-3
d_gene: TRBD1
abundance: few
j_gene: TRBJ2-1
CDR3aa: CASRPTGTALNNEQFF
CDR3nt: TGTGCCAGCAGACCTACCGGGACAGCGCTTAACAATGAGCAGTTCTTC

v_gene: TRBV15
d_gene: TRBD1
abundance: few
j_gene: TRBJ2-5
CDR3aa: CATSRDRGRLETQYF
CDR3nt: TGTGCCACCAGCAGAGACAGGGGGCGGTTAGAGACCCAGTACTTC

v_gene: TRBV21-1
d_gene: -
abundance: many
j_gene: TRBJ1-1
CDR3aa: CASSTGQGNTEAFF
CDR3nt: TGTGCCAGCAGTACGGGACAGGGGAACACTGAAGCTTTCTTT